This T cell receptor (beta chain) appears in the sequencing data of a study of blood T cell repertoires in COVID-19. Turning to the study itself: Samples representing acute and convalescent COVID-19 were sourced from the United States, Italy and Spain. Sources were T cells, B-cell-depleted T cells, or PBMCs; the material itself was cDNA or gDNA.

Seattle enrolled patients during active infection and tracked them longitudinally. This clone was recorded a few times. TCRdb's copy holds only in-frame clones and misses some; the assay was immunoSEQ multiplex PCR. This table has nearly 350,000 clones, approximately 91% appearing once. V was pared by 7 bases and J by 4 bases, with 11 bases of the junction left unmatched. The CDR3 is made up of 16 amino acids. The V gene's germline CDR1 is LNHDA and CDR2 SQIVND (reference sequence). Source material: peripheral blood. The source of this sequence is a woman in her seventies with COVID-19, enrolled during active disease. The V and J genes are TRBV19 and TRBJ1-5; 9 nucleotides line up with TRBD1. The CDR3 reads CASKIGSGQGNQPQHF. The CDR3 nucleotides read TGTGCCAGTAAAATCGGCTCGGGACAGGGAAATCAGCCCCAGCATTTT.